This is a list of T cell receptor beta chains from one sample in a study of cytomegalovirus exposure and HLA in healthy donors. The assay was immunoSEQ multiplex PCR, and TCRdb's table has in-frame clones only and misses some. The sample has 100,000 to 150,000 clones, 80% seen once. The sequencing sample was made of PBMCs. These receptors all come from a female donor in good health and CMV-seronegative. Both conserved end residues are part of each CDR3. The D gene is left open where the match is weak. Size tells how often a clone was seen (once, few, many) or the class of an expanded clone, and some rows leave it out.

>TRBD2|.|TRBJ2-3|TRBV6-4
CASSDVGRADTQYF
TGTGCCAGCAGTGACGTTGGGAGGGCAGATACGCAGTATTTT
>.|once|TRBJ1-3|TRBV5-4
CASRDSGEWGNTIYF
TGTGCCAGCAGGGATTCGGGAGAATGGGGAAACACCATATATTTT
>.|.|TRBJ2-7|TRBV6-1
CASSEEVWGDWTYEQYF
TGTGCCAGCAGTGAAGAAGTGTGGGGGGACTGGACCTACGAGCAGTACTTC
>.|.|TRBJ2-7|TRBV6-1
CASSLASSYEQYF
TGTGCCAGCAGTTTAGCGAGCTCCTACGAGCAGTACTTC
>.|.|TRBJ2-1|TRBV10-3
CAIGGAASSYNEQFF
TGTGCCATCGGGGGCGCTGCCAGCTCCTACAATGAGCAGTTCTTC
>.|few|TRBJ2-7|TRBV11-2
CASSPVLPGGEQYF
TGTGCCAGCAGCCCCGTTCTCCCCGGTGGCGAGCAGTACTTC
>.|.|TRBJ2-7|TRBV2
CASSPMSYEQYF
TGTGCCAGCAGTCCTATGAGTTACGAGCAGTACTTC
>.|.|TRBJ2-2|TRBV30
CAWKRGSPGELFF
TGTGCCTGGAAGAGGGGGTCCCCCGGGGAGCTGTTTTTT
>.|.|TRBJ2-7|TRBV5-4
CASSLGQSVYSYEQYF
TGTGCCAGCAGCTTGGGCCAGTCCGTATACTCCTACGAGCAGTACTTC
>TRBD1|.|TRBJ2-5|TRBV7-6
CASSLGPSRQGSYELYF
TGTGCCAGCAGCTTAGGACCGTCTCGACAGGGATCCTACGAGCTGTACTTC
>.|.|TRBJ1-1|TRBV5-4
CASSLTKYMNTEAFF
TGTGCCAGCAGCCTGACAAAGTACATGAACACTGAAGCTTTCTTT
>.|.|TRBJ2-7|TRBV14
CASSQDSGHPYEQYF
TGTGCCAGCAGCCAAGATTCGGGACACCCTTACGAGCAGTACTTC
>TRBD2|.|TRBJ2-7|TRBV7-9
CASSSGSGGGYEQYF
TGTGCCAGCAGCTCGGGGAGCGGGGGGGGTTACGAGCAGTACTTC
>.|.|TRBJ1-6|TRBV18
CASSQQDASSPLHF
TGTGCCAGCTCACAACAGGATGCGAGTTCACCCCTCCACTTT
>TRBD1|.|TRBJ2-7|TRBV6-5
CASSRDSPTRDEQYF
TGTGCCAGCAGCCGGGACAGTCCTACTAGGGACGAGCAGTACTTC
>TRBD1|few|TRBJ2-1|TRBV2
CAILRDSQDEQFF
TGTGCCATATTACGGGACAGCCAAGATGAGCAGTTCTTC
>TRBD1|.|TRBJ1-6|TRBV7-9
CSSSDRTGRESPLHF
TGTTCCAGCAGCGATAGGACAGGGCGTGAATCACCCCTCCACTTT
>TRBD2|.|TRBJ2-5|TRBV18
CASSPPRLAAYQETQYF
TGTGCCAGCTCACCACCGAGGCTAGCGGCGTACCAAGAGACCCAGTACTTC
>TRBD2|.|TRBJ2-1|TRBV30
CAWSIAGGLDEQFF
TGTGCCTGGAGTATTGCGGGGGGGCTCGATGAGCAGTTCTTC
>TRBD1|.|TRBJ1-4|TRBV28
CASSYRTGGGEKLFF
TGTGCCAGCAGTTACAGAACAGGGGGCGGGGAAAAACTGTTTTTT
>.|.|TRBJ2-2|TRBV6-1
CASSVSAGETGELFF
TGTGCCAGCAGTGTCTCAGCCGGGGAGACCGGGGAGCTGTTTTTT
>TRBD2|.|TRBJ2-7|TRBV29-1
CSVAGTSGGTFSYEQYF
TGCAGCGTCGCCGGGACTAGCGGGGGGACTTTCTCCTACGAGCAGTACTTC
>.|once|TRBJ2-7|TRBV27
CASSPQGQLSYEQYF
TGTGCCAGCAGTCCCCAAGGACAACTATCCTACGAGCAGTACTTC
>.|.|TRBJ1-2|TRBV6-1
CASRADRSSLYGYTF
TGTGCCAGCAGGGCCGACAGGAGCTCCTTATATGGCTACACCTTC
>.|.|TRBJ2-5|TRBV21-1
CASSGRGQIQETQYF
TGTGCCAGCAGCGGACGGGGACAGATACAAGAGACCCAGTACTTC
>TRBD1|.|TRBJ1-6|TRBV2
CASRGDRGIWSPLHF
TGTGCCAGCAGGGGGGACAGGGGGATTTGGTCACCCCTCCACTTT
>TRBD1|.|TRBJ1-5|TRBV7-8
CASSAPGQGAPLLSNQPQHF
TGTGCCAGCAGCGCGCCGGGACAGGGGGCCCCTCTCCTCAGCAATCAGCCCCAGCATTTT
>TRBD1|.|TRBJ1-1|TRBV7-8
CASSLGQGTTEAFF
TGTGCCAGCAGCTTGGGACAGGGCACCACTGAAGCTTTCTTT
>TRBD1|.|TRBJ1-2|TRBV6-5
CASRPTGVGGYGYTF
TGTGCCAGCAGACCCACAGGGGTGGGAGGCTATGGCTACACCTTC